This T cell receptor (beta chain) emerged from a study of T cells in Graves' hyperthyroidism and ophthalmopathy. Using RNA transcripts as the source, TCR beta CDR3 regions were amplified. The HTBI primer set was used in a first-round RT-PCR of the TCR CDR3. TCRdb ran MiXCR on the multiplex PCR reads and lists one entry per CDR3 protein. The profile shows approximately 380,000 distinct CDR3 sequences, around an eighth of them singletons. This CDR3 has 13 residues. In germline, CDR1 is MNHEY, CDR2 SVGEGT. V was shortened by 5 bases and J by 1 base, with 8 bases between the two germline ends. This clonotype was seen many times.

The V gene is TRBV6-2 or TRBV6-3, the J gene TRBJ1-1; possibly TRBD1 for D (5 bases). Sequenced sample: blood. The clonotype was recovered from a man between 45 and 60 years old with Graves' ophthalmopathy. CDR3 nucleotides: TGTGCCAGCAGTAATGACAGGAACACTGAAGCTTTCTTT. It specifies CASSNDRNTEAFF.